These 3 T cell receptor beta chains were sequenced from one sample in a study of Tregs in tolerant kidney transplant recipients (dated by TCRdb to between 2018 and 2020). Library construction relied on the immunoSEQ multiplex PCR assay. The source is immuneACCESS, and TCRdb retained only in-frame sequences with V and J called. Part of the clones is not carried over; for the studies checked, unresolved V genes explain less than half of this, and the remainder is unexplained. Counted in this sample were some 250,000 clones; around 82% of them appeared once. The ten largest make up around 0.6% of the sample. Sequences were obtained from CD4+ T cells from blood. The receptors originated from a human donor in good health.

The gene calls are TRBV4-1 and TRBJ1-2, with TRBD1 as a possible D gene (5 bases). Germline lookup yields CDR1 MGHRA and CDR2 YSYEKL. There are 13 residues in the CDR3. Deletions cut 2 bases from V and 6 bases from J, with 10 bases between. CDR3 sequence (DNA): TGCGCCAGCAGCCAACGGGGGGTTGATGGCTACACCTTC. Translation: CASSQRGVDGYTF.

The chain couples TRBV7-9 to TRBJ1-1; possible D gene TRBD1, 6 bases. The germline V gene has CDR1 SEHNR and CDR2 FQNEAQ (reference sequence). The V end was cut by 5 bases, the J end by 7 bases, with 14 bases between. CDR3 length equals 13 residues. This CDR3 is CASSPTGPHEAFF. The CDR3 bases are TGTGCCAGCAGCCCCACAGGGCCCCATGAAGCTTTCTTT.

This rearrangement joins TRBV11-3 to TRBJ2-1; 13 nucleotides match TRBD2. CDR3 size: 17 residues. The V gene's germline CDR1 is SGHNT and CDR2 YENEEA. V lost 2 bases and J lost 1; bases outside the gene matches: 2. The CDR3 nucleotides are TGTGCCAGCAGCTTATCGGGACTAGCGGGATCCTACAATGAGCAGTTCTTC. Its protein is CASSLSGLAGSYNEQFF.